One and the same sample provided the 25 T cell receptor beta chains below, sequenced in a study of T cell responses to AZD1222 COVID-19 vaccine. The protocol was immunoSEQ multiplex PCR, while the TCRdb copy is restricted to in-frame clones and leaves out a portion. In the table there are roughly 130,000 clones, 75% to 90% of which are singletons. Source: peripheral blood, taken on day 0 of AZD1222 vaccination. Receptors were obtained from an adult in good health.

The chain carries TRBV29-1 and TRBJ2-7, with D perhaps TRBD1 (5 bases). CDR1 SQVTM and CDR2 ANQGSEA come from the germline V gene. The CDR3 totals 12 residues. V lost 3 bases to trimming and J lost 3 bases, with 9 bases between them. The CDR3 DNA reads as TGCAGCGTTGAGCGGCAGGGCTACGAGCAGTACTTC. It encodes CSVERQGYEQYF.

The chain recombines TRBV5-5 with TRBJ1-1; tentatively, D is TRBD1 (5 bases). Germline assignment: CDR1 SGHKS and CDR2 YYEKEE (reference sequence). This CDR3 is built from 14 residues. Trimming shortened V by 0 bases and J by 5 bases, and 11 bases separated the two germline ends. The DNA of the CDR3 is TGTGCCAGCAGCTTGGCGGGGGATGGAACTGAAGCTTTCTTT. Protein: CASSLAGDGTEAFF.

Here the CDR3 reads CASSLARDALGSGYTF. The CDR3 DNA follows: TGTGCCAGCAGCTTGGCCAGGGACGCTCTAGGGAGTGGCTACACCTTC. V gene TRBV5-5 combines with J gene TRBJ1-2; TRBD1 is a possible D gene (5 bases). CDR3 length: 16 amino acids. V was pared by 0 bases and J by 7 bases, with 19 bases between. CDR1 and CDR2 (germline): SGHKS, YYEKEE (reference sequence).

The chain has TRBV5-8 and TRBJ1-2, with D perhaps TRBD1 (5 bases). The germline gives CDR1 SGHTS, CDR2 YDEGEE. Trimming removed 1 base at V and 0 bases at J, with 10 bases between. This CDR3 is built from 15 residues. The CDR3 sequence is CASSLRGDANYGYTF. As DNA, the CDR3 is TGTGCCAGCAGCTTGCGAGGGGACGCTAACTATGGCTACACCTTC.

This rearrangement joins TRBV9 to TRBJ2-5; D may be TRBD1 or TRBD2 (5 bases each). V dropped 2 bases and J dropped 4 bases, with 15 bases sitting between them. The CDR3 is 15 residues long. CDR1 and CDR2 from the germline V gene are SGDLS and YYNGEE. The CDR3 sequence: CASSVSEGPGETQYF. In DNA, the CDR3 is TGTGCCAGCAGCGTTTCAGAGGGGCCGGGAGAGACCCAGTACTTC.

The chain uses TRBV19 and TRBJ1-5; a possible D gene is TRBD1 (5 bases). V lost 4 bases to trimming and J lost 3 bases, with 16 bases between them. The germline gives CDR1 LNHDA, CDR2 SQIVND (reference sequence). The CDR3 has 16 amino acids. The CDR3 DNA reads TGTGCCAGTAGTAAGACCCGGGACGGACCCAATCAGCCCCAGCATTTT. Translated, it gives CASSKTRDGPNQPQHF.

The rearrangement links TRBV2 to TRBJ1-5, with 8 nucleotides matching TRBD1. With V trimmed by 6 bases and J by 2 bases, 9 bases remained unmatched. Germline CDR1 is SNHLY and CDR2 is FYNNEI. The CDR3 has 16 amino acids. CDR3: CASRNRGLMGNQPQHF. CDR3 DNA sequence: TGTGCCAGCAGAAACAGGGGGTTAATGGGCAATCAGCCCCAGCATTTT.

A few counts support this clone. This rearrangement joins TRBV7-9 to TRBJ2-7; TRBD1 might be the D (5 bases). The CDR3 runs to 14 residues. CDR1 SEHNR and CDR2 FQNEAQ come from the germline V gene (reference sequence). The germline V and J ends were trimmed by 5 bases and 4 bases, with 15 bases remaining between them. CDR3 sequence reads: CASSPQGFQYEQYF. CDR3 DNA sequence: TGTGCCAGCAGCCCGCAGGGCTTTCAATACGAGCAGTACTTC.

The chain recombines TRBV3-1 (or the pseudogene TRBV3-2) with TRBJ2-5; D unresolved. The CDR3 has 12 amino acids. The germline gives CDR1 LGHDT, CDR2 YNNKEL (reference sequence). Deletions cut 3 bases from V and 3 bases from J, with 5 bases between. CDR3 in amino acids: CASSQTKETQYF. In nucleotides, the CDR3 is TGTGCCAGCAGCCAGACCAAAGAGACCCAGTACTTC.

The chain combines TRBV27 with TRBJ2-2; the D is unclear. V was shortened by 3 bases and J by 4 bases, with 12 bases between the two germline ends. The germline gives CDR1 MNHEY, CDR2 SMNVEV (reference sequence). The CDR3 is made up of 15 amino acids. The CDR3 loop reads CASSFYSPFTGELFF. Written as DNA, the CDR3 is TGTGCCAGCAGTTTTTATTCCCCATTCACCGGGGAGCTGTTTTTT.

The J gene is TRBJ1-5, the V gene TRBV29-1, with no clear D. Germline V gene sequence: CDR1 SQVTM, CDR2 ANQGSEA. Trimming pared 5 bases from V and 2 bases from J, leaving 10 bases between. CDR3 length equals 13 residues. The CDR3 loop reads CSVCVDGNQPQHF. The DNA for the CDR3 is TGCAGCGTTTGTGTGGACGGCAATCAGCCCCAGCATTTT. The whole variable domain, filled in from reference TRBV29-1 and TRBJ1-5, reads SAVISQKPSRDICQRGTSLTIQCQVDSQVTMMFWYRQQPGQSLTLIATANQGSEATYESGFVIDKFPISRPNLTFSTLTVSNMSPEDSSIYLCSVCVDGNQPQHFGDGTRLSIL.

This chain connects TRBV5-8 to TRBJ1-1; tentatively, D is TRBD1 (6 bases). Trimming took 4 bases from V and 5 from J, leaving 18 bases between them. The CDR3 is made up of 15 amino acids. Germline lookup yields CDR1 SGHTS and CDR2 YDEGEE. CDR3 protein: CASSLYRGGGTEAFF. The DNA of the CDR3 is TGTGCCAGCAGCCTCTATCGGGGGGGCGGTACTGAAGCTTTCTTT.

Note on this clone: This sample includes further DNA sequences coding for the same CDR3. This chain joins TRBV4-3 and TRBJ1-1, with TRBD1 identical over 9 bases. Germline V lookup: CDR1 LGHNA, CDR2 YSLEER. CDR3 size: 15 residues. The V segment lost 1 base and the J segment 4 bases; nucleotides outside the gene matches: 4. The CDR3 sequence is CASSQVGTGRTEAFF. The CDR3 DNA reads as TGCGCCAGCAGCCAAGTAGGGACAGGGCGCACTGAAGCTTTCTTT.

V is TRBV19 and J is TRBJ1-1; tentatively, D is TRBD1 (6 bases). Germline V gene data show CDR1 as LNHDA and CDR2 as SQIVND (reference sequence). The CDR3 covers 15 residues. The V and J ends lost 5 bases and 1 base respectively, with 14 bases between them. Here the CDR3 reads CASSSRGLRNTEAFF. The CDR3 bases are TGTGCCAGTAGTTCCAGGGGTCTTCGGAACACTGAAGCTTTCTTT.

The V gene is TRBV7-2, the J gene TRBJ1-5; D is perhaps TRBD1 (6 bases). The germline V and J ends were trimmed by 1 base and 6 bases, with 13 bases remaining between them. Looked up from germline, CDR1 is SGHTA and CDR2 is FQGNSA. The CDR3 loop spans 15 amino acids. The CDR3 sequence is CASSLEARGTQPQHF. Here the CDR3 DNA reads TGTGCCAGCAGCTTAGAAGCGAGGGGGACTCAGCCCCAGCATTTT.

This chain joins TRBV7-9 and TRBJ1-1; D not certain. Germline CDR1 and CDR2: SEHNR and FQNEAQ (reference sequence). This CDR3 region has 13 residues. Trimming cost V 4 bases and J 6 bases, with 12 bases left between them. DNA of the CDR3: TGTGCCAGCAGCTCCCGGGCGAGGGCTGAAGCTTTCTTT. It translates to CASSSRARAEAFF.

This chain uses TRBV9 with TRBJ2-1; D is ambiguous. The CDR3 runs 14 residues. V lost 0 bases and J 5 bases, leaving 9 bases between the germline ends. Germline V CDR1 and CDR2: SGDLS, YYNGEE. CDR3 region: CASSVGGQDNEQFF. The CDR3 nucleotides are TGTGCCAGCAGCGTAGGGGGTCAAGACAATGAGCAGTTCTTC.

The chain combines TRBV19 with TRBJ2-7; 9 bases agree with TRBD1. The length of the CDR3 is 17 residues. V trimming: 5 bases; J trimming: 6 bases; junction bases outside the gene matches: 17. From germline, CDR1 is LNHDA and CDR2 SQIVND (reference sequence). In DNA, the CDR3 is TGTGCCAGTAGTGCCGGGTTCGGCCCGGGACAGGGTCTCGAGCAGTACTTC. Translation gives CASSAGFGPGQGLEQYF.

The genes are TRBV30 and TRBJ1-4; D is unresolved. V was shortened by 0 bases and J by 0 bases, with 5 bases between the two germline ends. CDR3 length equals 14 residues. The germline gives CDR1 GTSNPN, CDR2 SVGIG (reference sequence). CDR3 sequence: CAWSVAATNEKLFF. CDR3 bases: TGTGCCTGGAGTGTCGCGGCAACTAATGAAAAACTGTTTTTT.

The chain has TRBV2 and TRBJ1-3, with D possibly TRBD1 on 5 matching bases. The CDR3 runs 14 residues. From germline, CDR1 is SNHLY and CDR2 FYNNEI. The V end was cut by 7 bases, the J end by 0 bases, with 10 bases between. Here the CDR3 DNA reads TGTGCCAGCATGCGGGGGGACTCTGGAAACACCATATATTTT. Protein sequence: CASMRGDSGNTIYF.

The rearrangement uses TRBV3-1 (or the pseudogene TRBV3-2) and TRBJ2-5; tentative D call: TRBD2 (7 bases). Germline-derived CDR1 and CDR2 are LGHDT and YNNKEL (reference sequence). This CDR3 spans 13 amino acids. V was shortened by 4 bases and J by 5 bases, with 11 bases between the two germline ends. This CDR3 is CASSRGGPETQYF. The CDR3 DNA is TGTGCCAGCAGCCGGGGGGGCCCGGAGACCCAGTACTTC.

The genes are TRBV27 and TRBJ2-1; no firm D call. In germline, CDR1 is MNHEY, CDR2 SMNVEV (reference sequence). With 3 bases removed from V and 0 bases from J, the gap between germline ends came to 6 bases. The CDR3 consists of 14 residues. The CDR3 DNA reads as TGTGCCAGCAGTTTGGAGTTCTCCTACAATGAGCAGTTCTTC. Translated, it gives CASSLEFSYNEQFF.

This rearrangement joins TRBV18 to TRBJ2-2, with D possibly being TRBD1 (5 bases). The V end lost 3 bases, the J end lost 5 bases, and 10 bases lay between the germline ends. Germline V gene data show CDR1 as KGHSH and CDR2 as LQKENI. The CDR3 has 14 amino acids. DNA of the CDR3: TGTGCCAGCTCACCGGCAGGGAATACCGGGGAGCTGTTTTTT. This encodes CASSPAGNTGELFF. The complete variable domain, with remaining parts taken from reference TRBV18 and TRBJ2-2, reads NAGVMQNPRHLVRRRGQEARLRCSPMKGHSHVYWYRQLPEEGLKFMVYLQKENIIDESGMPKERFSAEFPKEGPSILRIQQVVRGDSAAYFCASSPAGNTGELFFGEGSRLTVL.

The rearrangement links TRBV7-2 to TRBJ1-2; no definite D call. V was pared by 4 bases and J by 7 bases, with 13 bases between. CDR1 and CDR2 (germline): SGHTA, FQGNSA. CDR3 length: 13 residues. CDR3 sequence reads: CASSSPWVVGYTF. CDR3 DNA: TGTGCCAGCAGCTCCCCCTGGGTCGTTGGCTACACCTTC.

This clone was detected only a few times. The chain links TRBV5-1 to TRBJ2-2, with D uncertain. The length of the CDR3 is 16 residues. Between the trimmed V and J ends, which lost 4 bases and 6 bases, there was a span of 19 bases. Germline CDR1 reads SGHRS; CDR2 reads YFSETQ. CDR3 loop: CASSPEWGSAAGELFF. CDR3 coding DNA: TGCGCCAGCAGCCCGGAGTGGGGAAGTGCGGCCGGGGAGCTGTTTTTT.